Listed here is a single T cell receptor (beta chain). Its antigen is not identified. Each donor was nominally healthy when sampled (though unrecorded immune exposures were likely). The sample belongs to a study of cytomegalovirus exposure and HLA in healthy donors. The V and J ends lost 8 bases and 7 bases respectively, with 17 bases between them. The length of the CDR3 is 12 residues. Germline CDR1 reads SQVTM; CDR2 reads ANQGSEA. Primers: 60 Vbeta forward and 13 Jbeta reverse. Some clones are missing from TCRdb's copy, which holds only in-frame ones; the method was immunoSEQ multiplex PCR. The profile shows 60,000 or so clones, 70% to 75% of them singletons. Broader study findings: The study listed approximately 170 cytomegalovirus-associated TCR beta chains.

Sequenced sample: PBMCs. This chain joins TRBV29-1 and TRBJ1-1; perhaps TRBD1 as D (5 bases). The clonotype was recovered from a man aged 40-49 years in good health and CMV-seropositive. The CDR3 bases are TGCAGCACCCCCGGGGCGGGGGGTGAAGCTTTCTTT. This sequence encodes CSTPGAGGEAFF.